The rows below give T cell receptor beta chains drawn from one sample of a study of blood T cell repertoires in COVID-19. TCRdb's table, derived via immunoSEQ multiplex PCR, lists solely in-frame clones and lacks some. The table lists 450,000 or so clones, 70% to 90% of them singletons, with 0.65% to 1% in the top ten. Sequenced material: peripheral blood. The receptors shown here come from a man between 18 and 29 years old with COVID-19, enrolled during active disease. CDR3s include the opening cysteine and the closing phenylalanine or tryptophan. A D gene is named only where the DNA matches it firmly. The size of a clone is reported for some rows only, either as once, few or many, or as a class for expanded clones.

size,J,D,V,CDR3,DNA
NA,TRBJ2-3,TRBD1,TRBV13,CASFIQGATPSTDTQYF,TGTGCCAGCTTTATACAGGGGGCCACCCCTAGCACAGATACGCAGTATTTT
NA,TRBJ2-3,NA,TRBV27,CASSYQRTSTDTQYF,TGTGCCAGCAGTTACCAGCGGACTAGCACAGATACGCAGTATTTT
NA,TRBJ1-1,TRBD1,TRBV30,CAWSDRGNTEAFF,TGTGCCTGGAGTGACAGGGGGAACACTGAAGCTTTCTTT
once,TRBJ2-1,TRBD2,TRBV9,CASSPGTSGVGKNEQFF,TGTGCCAGCAGCCCTGGGACTAGCGGGGTGGGGAAGAATGAGCAGTTCTTC
NA,TRBJ2-1,NA,TRBV24-1,CATARKAGLRPTYNEQFF,TGTGCCACCGCCAGGAAGGCAGGGCTCCGCCCGACCTACAATGAGCAGTTCTTC
NA,TRBJ2-6,NA,TRBV4-2,CASSQGSPLSSGANVLTF,TGTGCCAGCAGCCAAGGTTCGCCTTTGAGCTCTGGGGCCAACGTCCTGACTTTC
NA,TRBJ1-2,NA,TRBV19,CASSIPRTGTWGVGYTF,TGTGCCAGTAGTATTCCAAGAACCGGGACATGGGGAGTTGGCTACACCTTC
NA,TRBJ2-7,TRBD1,TRBV3-1/TRBV3-2,CASSQVMGQGYEQYF,TGTGCCAGCAGCCAAGTAATGGGACAGGGGTACGAGCAGTACTTC
many,TRBJ2-7,NA,TRBV2,CASSVGLNYEQYF,TGTGCCAGCAGTGTGGGCCTAAACTACGAGCAGTACTTC
NA,TRBJ2-1,NA,TRBV18,CASSPPRGGSSYNEQFF,TGTGCCAGCTCACCACCGAGGGGGGGGAGCTCCTACAATGAGCAGTTCTTC
NA,TRBJ1-2,NA,TRBV7-2,CASSLPSGGYTF,TGTGCCAGCAGCTTACCTTCGGGTGGCTACACCTTC
NA,TRBJ2-3,NA,TRBV9,CASSVEDGRSTDTQYF,TGTGCCAGCAGCGTAGAGGATGGGAGAAGCACAGATACGCAGTATTTT
few,TRBJ2-3,TRBD2,TRBV6-5,CASSYSSLAGLDTQYF,TGTGCCAGCAGTTACTCCTCACTAGCGGGGCTGGATACGCAGTATTTT
NA,TRBJ1-2,TRBD1,TRBV5-1,CASSSTGGFGNYGYTF,TGCGCCAGCAGCTCCACAGGGGGCTTCGGTAACTATGGCTACACCTTC
NA,TRBJ2-7,NA,TRBV7-9,CASSLAQGYEQYF,TGTGCCAGCAGCTTAGCACAGGGTTACGAGCAGTACTTC
NA,TRBJ2-1,TRBD2,TRBV27,CASRQGLAYNEQFF,TGTGCCAGCAGGCAGGGACTAGCGTACAATGAGCAGTTCTTC
NA,TRBJ1-1,NA,TRBV10-3,CAISERPRDTEAFF,TGTGCCATCAGTGAACGACCGAGGGACACTGAAGCTTTCTTT
once,TRBJ2-1,TRBD1,TRBV7-9,CASSPGRTGFNEQFF,TGTGCCAGCAGCCCGGGGAGGACAGGGTTCAATGAGCAGTTCTTC
NA,TRBJ1-4,NA,TRBV5-8,CASSLQEREKLFF,TGTGCCAGCAGCTTACAGGAGCGCGAAAAACTGTTTTTT
once,TRBJ1-1,TRBD1,TRBV7-8,CASSGVDRVEGAEAFF,TGTGCCAGCAGCGGAGTCGACAGGGTAGAAGGTGCTGAAGCTTTCTTT
NA,TRBJ2-7,TRBD2,TRBV5-1,CASSLATSGTYEQYF,TGCGCCAGCAGCTTGGCAACTAGCGGGACCTACGAGCAGTACTTC
NA,TRBJ2-6,NA,TRBV6-1,CASSEVPGSSRSGANVLTF,TGTGCCAGCAGTGAGGTTCCAGGATCCTCTCGCTCTGGGGCCAACGTCCTGACTTTC
NA,TRBJ2-7,TRBD1,TRBV3-1/TRBV3-2,CASSHQDRGPPYEQYF,TGTGCCAGCAGCCACCAAGACAGGGGGCCTCCCTACGAGCAGTACTTC
NA,TRBJ2-3,TRBD1,TRBV9,CASSDRGLSDTQYF,TGTGCCAGCAGCGACAGGGGGTTGTCAGATACGCAGTATTTT
NA,TRBJ1-5,NA,TRBV7-3,CASSLQGGQPQHF,TGTGCCAGCAGCTTACAGGGCGGACAGCCCCAGCATTTT
NA,TRBJ1-5,NA,TRBV27,CASSAGPINQPQHF,TGTGCCAGCAGTGCGGGACCGATCAATCAGCCCCAGCATTTT
NA,TRBJ1-1,TRBD1,TRBV24-1,CATSDFRGMVGAFF,TGTGCCACCAGTGATTTCAGGGGGATGGTTGGAGCTTTCTTT
NA,TRBJ2-7,NA,TRBV27,CASSLKPGQYF,TGTGCCAGCAGTTTAAAACCCGGGCAGTACTTC
NA,TRBJ2-2,NA,TRBV3-1/TRBV3-2,CASSDRFNTGELFF,TGTGCCAGCAGTGACAGGTTCAACACCGGGGAGCTGTTTTTT
NA,TRBJ2-2,NA,TRBV6-2/TRBV6-3,CASSYSSSNTGELFF,TGTGCCAGCAGTTACTCGTCCAGTAACACCGGGGAGCTGTTTTTT
NA,TRBJ2-4,NA,TRBV15,CATSVRQLAKNIQYF,TGTGCCACCAGCGTACGACAGCTAGCCAAAAACATTCAGTACTTC
NA,TRBJ2-5,NA,TRBV7-8,CASSPGSLETQYF,TGTGCCAGCAGCCCGGGTAGTTTGGAGACCCAGTACTTC
NA,TRBJ1-2,TRBD1,TRBV10-3,CAISEQDRVYGYTF,TGTGCCATCAGTGAGCAGGACAGGGTCTATGGCTACACCTTC
NA,TRBJ2-5,NA,TRBV7-2,CASSLGRRGTQYF,TGTGCCAGCAGCTTAGGTCGGAGGGGGACCCAGTACTTC
NA,TRBJ1-2,TRBD1,TRBV19,CATSRTGDYGYTF,TGTGCCACCTCCCGGACAGGGGACTATGGCTACACCTTC
NA,TRBJ1-2,NA,TRBV29-1,CSVEEPGKLYGYTF,TGCAGCGTTGAAGAACCGGGAAAACTTTATGGCTACACCTTC
few,TRBJ1-2,NA,TRBV11-2,CASSFQRADGYTF,TGTGCCAGCAGCTTTCAGAGAGCGGATGGCTACACCTTC
NA,TRBJ2-1,TRBD2,TRBV7-9,CASSPLAGPDEQFF,TGTGCCAGCAGCCCGCTAGCGGGACCCGATGAGCAGTTCTTC